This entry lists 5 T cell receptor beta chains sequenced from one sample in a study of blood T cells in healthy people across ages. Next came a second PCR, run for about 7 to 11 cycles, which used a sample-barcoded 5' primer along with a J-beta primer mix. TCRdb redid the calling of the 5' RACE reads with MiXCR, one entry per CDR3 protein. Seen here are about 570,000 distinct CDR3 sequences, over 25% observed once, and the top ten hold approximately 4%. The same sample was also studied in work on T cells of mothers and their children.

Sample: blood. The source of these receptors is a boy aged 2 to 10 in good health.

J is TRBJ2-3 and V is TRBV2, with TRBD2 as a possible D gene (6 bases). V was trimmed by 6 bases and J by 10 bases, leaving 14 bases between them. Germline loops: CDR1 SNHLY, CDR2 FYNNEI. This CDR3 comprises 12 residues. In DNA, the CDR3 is TGTGCCAGCAGGCCTCCCGGGGGTCCGCAGTATTTT. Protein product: CASRPPGGPQYF.

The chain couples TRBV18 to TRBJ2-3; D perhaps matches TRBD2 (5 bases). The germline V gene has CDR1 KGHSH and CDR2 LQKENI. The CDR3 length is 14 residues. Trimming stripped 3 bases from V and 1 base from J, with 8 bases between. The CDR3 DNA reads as TGTGCCAGCTCACCGAGCGGACGCACAGATACGCAGTATTTT. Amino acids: CASSPSGRTDTQYF.

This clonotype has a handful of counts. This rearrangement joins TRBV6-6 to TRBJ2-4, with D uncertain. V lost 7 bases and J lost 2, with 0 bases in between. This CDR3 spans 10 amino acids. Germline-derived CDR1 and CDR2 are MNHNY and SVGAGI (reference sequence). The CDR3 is CASTKNIQYF. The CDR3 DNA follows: TGTGCCAGCACCAAAAACATTCAGTACTTC.

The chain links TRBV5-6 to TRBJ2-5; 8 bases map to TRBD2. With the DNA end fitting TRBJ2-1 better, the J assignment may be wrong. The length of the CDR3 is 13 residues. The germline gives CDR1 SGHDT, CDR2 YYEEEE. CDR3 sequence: CASEKPGGTKQFF. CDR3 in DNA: TGTGCCAGCGAGAAGCCGGGGGGGACAAAGCAGTTCTTC.

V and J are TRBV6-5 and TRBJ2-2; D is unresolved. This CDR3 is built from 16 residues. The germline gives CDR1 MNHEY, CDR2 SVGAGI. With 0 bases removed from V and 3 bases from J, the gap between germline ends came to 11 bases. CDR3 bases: TGTGCCAGCAGTTACTCGATTGGCCTGGACACCGGGGAGCTGTTTTTT. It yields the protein CASSYSIGLDTGELFF.